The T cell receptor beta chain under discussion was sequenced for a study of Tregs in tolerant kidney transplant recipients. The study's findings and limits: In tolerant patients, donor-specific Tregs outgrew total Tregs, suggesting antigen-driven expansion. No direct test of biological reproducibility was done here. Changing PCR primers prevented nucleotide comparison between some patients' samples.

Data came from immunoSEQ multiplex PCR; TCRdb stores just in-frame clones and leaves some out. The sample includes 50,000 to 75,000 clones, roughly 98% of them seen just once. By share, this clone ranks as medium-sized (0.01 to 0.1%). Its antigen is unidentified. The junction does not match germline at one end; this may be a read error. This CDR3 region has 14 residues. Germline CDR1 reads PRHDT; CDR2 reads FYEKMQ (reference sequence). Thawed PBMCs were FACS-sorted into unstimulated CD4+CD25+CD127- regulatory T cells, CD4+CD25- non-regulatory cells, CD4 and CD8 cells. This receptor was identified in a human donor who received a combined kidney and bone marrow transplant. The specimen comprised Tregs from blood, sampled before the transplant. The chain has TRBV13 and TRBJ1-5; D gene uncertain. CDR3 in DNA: TGTGCCAGCAGCCTACTGGGTAGCGATCAGCCCCAGCATTTT. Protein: CASSLLGSDQPQHF.